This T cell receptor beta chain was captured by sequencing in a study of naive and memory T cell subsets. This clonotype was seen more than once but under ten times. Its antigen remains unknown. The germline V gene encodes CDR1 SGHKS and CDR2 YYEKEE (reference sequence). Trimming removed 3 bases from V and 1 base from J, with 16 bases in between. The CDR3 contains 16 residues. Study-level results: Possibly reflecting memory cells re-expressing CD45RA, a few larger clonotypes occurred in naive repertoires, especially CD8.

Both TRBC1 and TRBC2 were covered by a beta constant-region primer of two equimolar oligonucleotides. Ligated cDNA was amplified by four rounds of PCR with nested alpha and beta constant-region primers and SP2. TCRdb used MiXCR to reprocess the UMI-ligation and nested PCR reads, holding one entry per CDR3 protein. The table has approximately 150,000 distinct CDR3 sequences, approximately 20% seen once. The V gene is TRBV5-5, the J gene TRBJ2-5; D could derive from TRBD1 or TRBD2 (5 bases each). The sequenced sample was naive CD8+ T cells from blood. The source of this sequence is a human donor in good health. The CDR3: CASSYLSGTRQETQYF. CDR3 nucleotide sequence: TGTGCCAGCAGCTATCTCTCCGGGACGCGCCAAGAGACCCAGTACTTC.